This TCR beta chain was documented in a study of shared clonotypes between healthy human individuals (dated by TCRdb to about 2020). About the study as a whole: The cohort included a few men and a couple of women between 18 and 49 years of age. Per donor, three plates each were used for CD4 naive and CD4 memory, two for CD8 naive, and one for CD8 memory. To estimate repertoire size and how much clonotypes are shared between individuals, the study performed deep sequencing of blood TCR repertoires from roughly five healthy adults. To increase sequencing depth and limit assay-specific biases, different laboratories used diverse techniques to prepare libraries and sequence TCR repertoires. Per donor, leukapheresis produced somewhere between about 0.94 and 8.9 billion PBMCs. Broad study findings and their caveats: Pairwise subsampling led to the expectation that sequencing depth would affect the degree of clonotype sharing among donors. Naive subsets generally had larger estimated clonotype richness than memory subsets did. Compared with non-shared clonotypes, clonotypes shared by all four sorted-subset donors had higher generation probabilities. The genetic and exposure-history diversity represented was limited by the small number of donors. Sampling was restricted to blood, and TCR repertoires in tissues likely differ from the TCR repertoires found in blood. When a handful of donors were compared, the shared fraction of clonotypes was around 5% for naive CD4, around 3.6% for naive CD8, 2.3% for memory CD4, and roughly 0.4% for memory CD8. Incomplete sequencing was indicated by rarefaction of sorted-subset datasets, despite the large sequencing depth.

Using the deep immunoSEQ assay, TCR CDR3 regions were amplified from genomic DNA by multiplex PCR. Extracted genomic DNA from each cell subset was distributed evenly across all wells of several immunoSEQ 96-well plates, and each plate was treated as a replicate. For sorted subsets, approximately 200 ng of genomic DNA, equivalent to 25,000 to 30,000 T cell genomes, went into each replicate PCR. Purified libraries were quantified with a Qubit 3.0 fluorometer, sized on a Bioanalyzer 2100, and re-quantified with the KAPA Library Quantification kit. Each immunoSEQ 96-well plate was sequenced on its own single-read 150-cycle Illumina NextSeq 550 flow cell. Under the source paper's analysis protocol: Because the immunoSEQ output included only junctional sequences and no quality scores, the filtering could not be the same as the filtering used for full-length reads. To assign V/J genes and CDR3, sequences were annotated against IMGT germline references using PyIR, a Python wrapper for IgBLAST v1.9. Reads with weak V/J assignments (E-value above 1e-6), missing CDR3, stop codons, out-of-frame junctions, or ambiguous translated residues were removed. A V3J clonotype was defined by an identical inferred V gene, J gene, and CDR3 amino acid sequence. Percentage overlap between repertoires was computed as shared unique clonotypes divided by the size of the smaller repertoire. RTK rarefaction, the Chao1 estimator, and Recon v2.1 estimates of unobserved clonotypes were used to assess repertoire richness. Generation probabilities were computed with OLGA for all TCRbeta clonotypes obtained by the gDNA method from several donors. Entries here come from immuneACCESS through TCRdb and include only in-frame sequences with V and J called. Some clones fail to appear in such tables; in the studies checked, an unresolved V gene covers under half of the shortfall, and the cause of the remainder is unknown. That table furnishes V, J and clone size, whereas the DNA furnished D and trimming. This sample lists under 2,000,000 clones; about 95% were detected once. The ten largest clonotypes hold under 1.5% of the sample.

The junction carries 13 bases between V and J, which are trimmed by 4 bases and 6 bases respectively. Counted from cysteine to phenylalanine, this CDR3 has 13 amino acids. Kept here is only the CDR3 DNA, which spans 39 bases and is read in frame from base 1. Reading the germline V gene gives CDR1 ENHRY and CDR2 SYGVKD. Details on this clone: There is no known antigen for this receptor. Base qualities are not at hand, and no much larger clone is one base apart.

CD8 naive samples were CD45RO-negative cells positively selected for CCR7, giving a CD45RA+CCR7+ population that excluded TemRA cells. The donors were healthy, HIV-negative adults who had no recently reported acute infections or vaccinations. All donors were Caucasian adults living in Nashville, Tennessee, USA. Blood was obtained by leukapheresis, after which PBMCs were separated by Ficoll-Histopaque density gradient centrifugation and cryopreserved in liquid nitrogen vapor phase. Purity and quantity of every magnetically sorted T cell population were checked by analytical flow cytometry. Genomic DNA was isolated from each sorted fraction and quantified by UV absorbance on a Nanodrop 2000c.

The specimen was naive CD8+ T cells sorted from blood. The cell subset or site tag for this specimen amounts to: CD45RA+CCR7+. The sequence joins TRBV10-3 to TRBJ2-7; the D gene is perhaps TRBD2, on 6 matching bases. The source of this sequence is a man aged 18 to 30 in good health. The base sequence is TGTGCCATCAGTGCGTCTGGACTACCCGAGCAGTACTTC. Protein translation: CAISASGLPEQYF.